This is a list of T cell receptor beta chains from one sample in a study of T-cell memory formation after mild COVID-19. Via MiXCR, TCRdb re-called the 5' RACE reads, giving one row per CDR3 protein. Of 190,000 or so distinct CDR3 sequences listed, 20% to 25% are singletons. Sequenced: PBMCs or a T cell subset sorted from them (not recorded which). The receptors here all came from an adult woman who had mild COVID-19 (a few samples of this study predate the infection). Cell type and time point are not known. Both conserved end residues are part of each CDR3.

CDR3 length	J gene	V gene	CDR3 protein
14	TRBJ2-3	TRBV7-9	CASSAAPSTDTQYF
13	TRBJ1-2	TRBV7-9	CASSPGFNYGYTF
14	TRBJ2-7	TRBV12-3/TRBV12-4	CASSLSGLAGEQYF
17	TRBJ2-7	TRBV4-3	CASSQDRPGSYSYEQYF
15	TRBJ2-1	TRBV9	CASSVVSSRDNEQFF
15	TRBJ2-1	TRBV7-6	CASAPEGGSYNEQFF
17	TRBJ2-3	TRBV6-5	CASSYSSVGQGLDTQYF
13	TRBJ2-4	TRBV7-8	CASSYRGGQEFYF
16	TRBJ2-3	TRBV7-9	CASSLRAGGATDTQYF
14	TRBJ2-7	TRBV13	CASSFQGASYEQYF
12	TRBJ2-7	TRBV12-3/TRBV12-4	CASSLYGGEQYF
12	TRBJ2-7	TRBV2	CASEVVDYEQYF
13	TRBJ2-7	TRBV6-1	CASSNGQGHEQYF
17	TRBJ2-7	TRBV6-5	CASSYRFPQGSSYEQYF
15	TRBJ2-1	TRBV11-2	CASSLAGDGYNEQFF
15	TRBJ2-5	TRBV27	CASSPYGRLGETQYF
13	TRBJ2-7	TRBV2	CAIPGTRGGEQYF
15	TRBJ2-1	TRBV3-1	CASSQESTGHNEQFF
15	TRBJ2-3	TRBV12-3/TRBV12-4	CASSTARDGTDTQYF
13	TRBJ1-3	TRBV20-1	CSASEGSRSTIYF
13	TRBJ1-4	TRBV13	CASSLGGEEKLFF
16	TRBJ1-5	TRBV7-9	CASSSEGGGGNQPQHF
15	TRBJ2-7	TRBV7-8	CASSLAGQVLYEQYF
17	TRBJ2-1	TRBV6-1	CASSESPTSGPYNEQFF
15	TRBJ1-5	TRBV15	CATSRDGGGNQPQHF
14	TRBJ2-7	TRBV27	CASSLLGGNYEQYF
14	TRBJ2-3	TRBV6-2/TRBV6-3	CASSFRFGVDTQYF
15	TRBJ2-1	TRBV9	CASSSDWSSYNEQFF
13	TRBJ2-1	TRBV4-1	CASSQGQGYEQFF
16	TRBJ2-2	TRBV12-3/TRBV12-4	CASSPTGGQNTGELFF
11	TRBJ1-2	TRBV20-1	CSAREQYGYTF
13	TRBJ2-5	TRBV9	CASSVASGETQYF
15	TRBJ1-2	TRBV5-1	CASSLEFTKDYGYTF
15	TRBJ2-3	TRBV10-3	CAIKGVSGETDTQYF
15	TRBJ2-1	TRBV7-6	CASSPGTGYYNEQFF
14	TRBJ2-3	TRBV28	CASSGGSDTDTQYF
15	TRBJ2-1	TRBV4-1	CASSPTPDRGDEQFF
15	TRBJ2-1	TRBV4-3	CASSQAGTGGGEQFF
11	TRBJ2-7	TRBV10-3	CAISESHEQYF
16	TRBJ2-3	TRBV7-6	CASSLGTSGSPDTQYF
12	TRBJ2-7	TRBV29-1	CSVETDSYEQYF
15	TRBJ1-2	TRBV4-1	CASSQEGRANYGYTF
14	TRBJ2-1	TRBV12-3/TRBV12-4	CASRAPSSYNEQFF
12	TRBJ2-7	TRBV6-5	CASNFPSYEQYF
17	TRBJ2-3	TRBV9	CASSVPLTSGSTDTQYF
16	TRBJ2-1	TRBV7-2	CASSLYPGGRGNEQFF
16	TRBJ1-2	TRBV7-9	CASSPRNHGIYYGYTF
14	TRBJ1-1	TRBV12-3/TRBV12-4	CASSLTGWGTEAFF
14	TRBJ2-5	TRBV7-9	CASSSTSDQETQYF
17	TRBJ1-2	TRBV5-1	CASSLIFRTGELYGYTF
14	TRBJ1-2	TRBV7-9	CASSLTAAFYGYTF